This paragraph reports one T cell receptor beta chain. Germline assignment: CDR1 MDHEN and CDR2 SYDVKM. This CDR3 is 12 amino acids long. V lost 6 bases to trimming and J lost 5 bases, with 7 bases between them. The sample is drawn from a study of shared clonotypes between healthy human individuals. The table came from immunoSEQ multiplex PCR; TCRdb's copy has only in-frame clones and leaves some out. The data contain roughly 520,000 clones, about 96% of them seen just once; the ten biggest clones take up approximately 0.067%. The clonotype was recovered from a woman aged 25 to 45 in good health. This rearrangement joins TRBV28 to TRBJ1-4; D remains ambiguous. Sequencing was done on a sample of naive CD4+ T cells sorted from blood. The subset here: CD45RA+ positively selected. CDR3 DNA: TGTGCCAGCAGGCGAAGCAATGAAAAACTGTTTTTT. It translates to CASRRSNEKLFF.